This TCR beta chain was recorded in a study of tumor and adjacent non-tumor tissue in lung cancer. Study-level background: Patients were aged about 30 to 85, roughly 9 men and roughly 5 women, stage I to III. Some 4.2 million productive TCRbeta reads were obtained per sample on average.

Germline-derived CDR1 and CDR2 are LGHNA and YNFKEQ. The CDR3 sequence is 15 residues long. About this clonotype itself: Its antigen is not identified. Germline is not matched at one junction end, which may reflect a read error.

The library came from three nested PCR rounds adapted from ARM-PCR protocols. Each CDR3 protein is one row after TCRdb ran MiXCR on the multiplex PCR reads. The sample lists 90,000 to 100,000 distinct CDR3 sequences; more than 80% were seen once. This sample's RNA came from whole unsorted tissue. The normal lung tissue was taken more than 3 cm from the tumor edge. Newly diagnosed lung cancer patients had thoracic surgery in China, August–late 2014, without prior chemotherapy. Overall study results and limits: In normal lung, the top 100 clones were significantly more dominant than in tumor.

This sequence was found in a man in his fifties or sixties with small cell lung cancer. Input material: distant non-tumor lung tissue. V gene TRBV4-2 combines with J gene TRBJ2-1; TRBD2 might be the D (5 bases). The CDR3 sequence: CGSSQEGLLYNEQFF. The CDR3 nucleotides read TGTGGCAGCAGCCAAGAGGGCCTACTTTACAATGAGCAGTTCTTC.